These T cell receptor beta chains were read from a single sample in a study of technical replicates of blood from a few donors. Generated by immunoSEQ multiplex PCR, the TCRdb table keeps only in-frame clones and is missing some. The sample yields about 88,000 clones, over 90% seen once. Sequencing was performed on T cells isolated from PBMCs. The receptors here all came from a human donor in good health. Each CDR3 is given with its conserved first and last residue. Fields, in order: J gene, clone size, D gene, V gene, CDR3 protein, CDR3 DNA. A D gene is named only where the DNA matches it firmly. Clone size is shown for a subset of rows, as once, few, many or a class of expanded clone.

TRBJ2-1 | . | . | TRBV27 | CASSLGSSYNEQFF | TGTGCCAGCAGTTTAGGGAGCTCCTACAATGAGCAGTTCTTC
TRBJ2-1 | . | TRBD2 | TRBV6-4 | CASSPLAGEGNEQFF | TGTGCCAGCAGTCCACTAGCGGGAGAAGGGAATGAGCAGTTCTTC
TRBJ1-3 | . | . | TRBV7-2 | CASSLNRASGNTIYF | TGTGCCAGCAGCTTAAACAGGGCTTCTGGAAACACCATATATTTT
TRBJ1-1 | once | . | TRBV28 | CASSSLLGKMNTEAFF | TGTGCCAGCAGTTCCCTCCTAGGCAAAATGAACACTGAAGCTTTCTTT
TRBJ1-5 | . | . | TRBV11-2 | CASSLEYREGQPQHF | TGTGCCAGCAGCTTAGAGTACAGGGAAGGTCAGCCCCAGCATTTT
TRBJ1-5 | . | . | TRBV6-6 | CASSYSGGYNQPQHF | TGTGCCAGCAGTTACTCGGGGGGATACAATCAGCCCCAGCATTTT
TRBJ2-2 | . | TRBD1 | TRBV7-8 | CASSLVNPTGSNTGELFF | TGTGCCAGCAGCTTAGTAAATCCGACAGGGTCGAACACCGGGGAGCTGTTTTTT
TRBJ2-1 | . | TRBD2 | TRBV4-1 | CASSQDLWREGYNEQFF | TGCGCCAGCAGCCAAGATTTGTGGCGGGAGGGCTACAATGAGCAGTTCTTC
TRBJ2-7 | . | TRBD1 | TRBV27 | CASTRVGTGKDEQYF | TGTGCCAGCACCAGGGTAGGGACAGGGAAAGACGAGCAGTACTTC
TRBJ2-3 | . | . | TRBV2 | CASSGGLDTDTQYF | TGTGCCAGCAGTGGAGGTTTAGACACAGATACGCAGTATTTT
TRBJ2-5 | . | . | TRBV19 | CASSIGREETQYF | TGTGCCAGTAGTATAGGCAGGGAAGAGACCCAGTACTTC
TRBJ2-6 | . | . | TRBV19 | CASSRPGVSGANVLTF | TGTGCCAGTAGCCGCCCAGGGGTCTCTGGGGCCAACGTCCTGACTTTC
TRBJ2-5 | . | . | TRBV18 | CASSPQMETQYF | TGTGCCAGCTCACCTCAGATGGAGACCCAGTACTTC
TRBJ2-3 | . | TRBD2 | TRBV11-2 | CASSLMGGVADTQYF | TGTGCCAGCAGCCTAATGGGGGGGGTCGCAGATACGCAGTATTTT
TRBJ2-3 | . | . | TRBV7-8 | CASSTILQGSSTDTQYF | TGTGCCAGCAGCACCATTCTACAGGGTAGCAGCACAGATACGCAGTATTTT
TRBJ1-4 | . | TRBD1 | TRBV14 | CASSETGGDQVQLFF | TGTGCCAGCAGCGAGACAGGGGGCGATCAGGTACAACTGTTTTTT
TRBJ2-1 | . | TRBD2 | TRBV4-2 | CASSQGVGTSGRASNEQFF | TGTGCCAGCAGCCAAGGGGTTGGGACTAGCGGGAGGGCCAGTAATGAGCAGTTCTTC
TRBJ1-1 | . | . | TRBV6-6 | CASSYPGRETEAFF | TGTGCCAGCAGTTACCCGGGTCGGGAAACTGAAGCTTTCTTT
TRBJ2-7 | . | TRBD2 | TRBV9 | CASSGGLAGGSYEQYF | TGTGCCAGCAGCGGAGGACTAGCGGGTGGTTCCTACGAGCAGTACTTC
TRBJ1-5 | . | . | TRBV4-2 | CASSQDGFRGGSNQPQHF | TGTGCCAGCAGCCAAGATGGGTTTCGGGGGGGGAGCAATCAGCCCCAGCATTTT
TRBJ1-2 | once | TRBD1 | TRBV6-4 | CASSPQGQGGYTF | TGTGCCAGCAGCCCACAGGGACAGGGTGGCTACACCTTC
TRBJ2-3 | . | TRBD2 | TRBV29-1 | CSAGTSGSVTDTQYF | TGCAGCGCGGGGACTAGCGGGAGTGTTACAGATACGCAGTATTTT
TRBJ2-2 | . | TRBD1 | TRBV7-3 | CASSIQGANTGELFF | TGTGCCAGCAGTATACAGGGGGCGAACACCGGGGAGCTGTTTTTT
TRBJ2-3 | . | TRBD2 | TRBV5-4 | CASSLAGREGDTQYF | TGTGCCAGCAGCTTGGCCGGAAGGGAGGGAGATACGCAGTATTTT
TRBJ2-7 | . | TRBD1 | TRBV6-1 | CASRVVGTEIYEQYF | TGTGCCAGCAGAGTCGTCGGGACAGAAATCTACGAGCAGTACTTC
TRBJ2-7 | . | . | TRBV5-8 | CASYTVQDSLYEQYF | TGTGCCAGCTATACGGTGCAGGACTCACTTTACGAGCAGTACTTC
TRBJ2-7 | . | TRBD1 | TRBV2 | CAGNRDRLSEQYF | TGTGCCGGGAACCGGGACAGGCTAAGCGAGCAGTACTTC
TRBJ2-3 | . | . | TRBV6-1 | CASRRDSTDTQYF | TGTGCCAGCAGGCGGGACAGCACAGATACGCAGTATTTT
TRBJ1-2 | . | TRBD1 | TRBV9 | CASSVRGQGIRGYTF | TGTGCCAGCAGCGTAAGGGGACAGGGGATACGTGGCTACACCTTC
TRBJ1-2 | . | . | TRBV6-5 | CASSSTGDGYTF | TGTGCCAGCAGTTCGACAGGAGATGGCTACACCTTC
TRBJ2-3 | . | . | TRBV14 | CASSQDLDTPTDTQYF | TGTGCCAGCAGCCAAGACCTGGACACCCCTACAGATACGCAGTATTTT
TRBJ2-7 | . | . | TRBV11-3 | CASSTQGGYEQYF | TGTGCCAGCAGCACGCAGGGGGGATACGAGCAGTACTTC
TRBJ2-7 | . | TRBD2 | TRBV2 | CASTGTSGRALYEQYF | TGTGCCAGCACCGGGACTAGCGGGAGGGCTCTATACGAGCAGTACTTC
TRBJ2-7 | . | TRBD2 | TRBV5-1 | CASRPYSGTSGIYEQYF | TGCGCCAGCAGGCCCTACTCCGGGACTAGCGGGATCTACGAGCAGTACTTC
TRBJ1-1 | . | . | TRBV7-8 | CASSLALRNTEAFF | TGTGCCAGCAGCTTAGCCCTACGGAACACTGAAGCTTTCTTT
TRBJ2-1 | . | TRBD1 | TRBV2 | CASRDRAENEQFF | TGTGCCAGCAGGGACAGGGCCGAAAATGAGCAGTTCTTC
TRBJ2-5 | . | . | TRBV19 | CASRNFYGQETQYF | TGTGCCAGTAGGAATTTTTACGGCCAAGAGACCCAGTACTTC
TRBJ2-3 | . | . | TRBV10-2 | CASNPGTLGTDTQYF | TGCGCCAGCAATCCCGGGACTCTCGGCACAGATACGCAGTATTTT
TRBJ1-1 | . | . | TRBV7-9 | CASSAQVEAFF | TGTGCCAGCAGCGCACAGGTTGAAGCTTTCTTT
TRBJ1-3 | . | . | TRBV4-3 | CASSQEDGLYSNIIYF | TGCGCCAGCAGCCAAGAGGACGGACTCTACTCAAACATCATATATTTT
TRBJ2-1 | . | TRBD2 | TRBV6-5 | CASSTSGARQFF | TGTGCCAGCAGCACCAGCGGGGCCAGGCAGTTCTTC
TRBJ2-1 | . | TRBD2 | TRBV5-1 | CASPNPGLAGGAEQFF | TGCGCCAGCCCTAACCCGGGACTAGCGGGAGGGGCTGAGCAGTTCTTC
TRBJ2-3 | . | TRBD2 | TRBV5-1 | CASSRTSGSMDTQYF | TGCGCCAGCAGCAGAACTAGCGGGAGCATGGATACGCAGTATTTT
TRBJ2-7 | . | . | TRBV21-1 | CASSNQGDRVNEQYF | TGTGCCAGCAGCAACCAGGGGGACAGGGTGAATGAGCAGTACTTC
TRBJ2-1 | . | . | TRBV19 | CASSESRNEQFF | TGTGCCAGTAGTGAAAGCCGCAATGAGCAGTTCTTC
TRBJ2-2 | . | TRBD2 | TRBV27 | CASSFLRSGRTGELFF | TGTGCCAGCAGTTTCTTGCGCAGCGGGAGAACCGGGGAGCTGTTTTTT
TRBJ2-7 | . | TRBD2 | TRBV5-4 | CASSWGSSGGYEQYF | TGTGCCAGCAGCTGGGGGTCTAGCGGAGGCTACGAGCAGTACTTC
TRBJ2-6 | . | TRBD1 | TRBV18 | CASSPTGGAYGANVLTF | TGTGCCAGCTCGCCCACAGGGGGCGCTTATGGGGCCAACGTCCTGACTTTC
TRBJ2-7 | once | . | TRBV18 | CASSREQDSYEQYF | TGTGCCAGCTCACGGGAACAGGACTCCTACGAGCAGTACTTC
TRBJ1-2 | . | . | TRBV6-6 | CASTPKGDYGYTF | TGTGCCAGCACCCCGAAGGGGGACTATGGCTACACCTTC
TRBJ2-7 | . | . | TRBV5-4 | CASSLTPLYEQYF | TGTGCCAGCAGCTTGACTCCACTCTACGAGCAGTACTTC
TRBJ2-2 | . | TRBD1 | TRBV9 | CASTTTGTGVTGELFF | TGTGCCAGCACGACCACGGGGACAGGGGTTACCGGGGAGCTGTTTTTT
TRBJ2-3 | . | TRBD2 | TRBV6-6 | CASSYSILAEWGTQYF | TGTGCCAGCAGTTACTCAATTCTAGCGGAGTGGGGTACGCAGTATTTT
TRBJ1-1 | . | TRBD1 | TRBV2 | CASSEEQGATEAFF | TGTGCCAGCAGTGAAGAACAGGGGGCAACTGAAGCTTTCTTT
TRBJ2-7 | . | TRBD2 | TRBV6-6 | CASSRGLAAYEQYF | TGTGCCAGCTCTCGGGGACTAGCGGCTTACGAGCAGTACTTC
TRBJ2-3 | . | TRBD2 | TRBV29-1 | CSVILLAGFTDTQYF | TGCAGCGTTATTCTTCTAGCGGGGTTCACAGATACGCAGTATTTT
TRBJ2-1 | . | . | TRBV11-1 | CASSYGEGWSYNEQFF | TGTGCCAGCAGCTATGGAGAGGGTTGGTCCTACAATGAGCAGTTCTTC